This TCR beta chain came from a study of blood T cells in healthy people across ages. Per sample, at least 5.5 micrograms of total RNA were extracted. Study-level points and caveats: Unknown donor CMV status possibly confounded expanded clonotype changes.

This clonotype was seen only a few times. Antigen: not known. The use of a sample-barcoded 5' primer and a J-beta primer mix characterized a second PCR of about 7 to 12 cycles. TCRdb passed the 5' RACE reads through MiXCR, listing each CDR3 protein once. The sample lists roughly 560,000 distinct CDR3 sequences, around 24% occurring once. These data also featured in a second study, about T cells of mothers and their children.

The sequence derives from a boy aged 5-17 years in good health. What was sequenced was blood.

The CDR3 is CATSRYRAGGAETQYF. CDR3 DNA: TGTGCCACCAGCAGATATCGAGCGGGGGGCGCGGAGACCCAGTACTTC. The gene calls are TRBV15 and TRBJ2-1; 9 bases align to TRBD2. The last part of the DNA fits TRBJ2-5 better; the J call may be wrong. The CDR3 loop spans 16 amino acids. From germline, CDR1 is LNHNV and CDR2 YYDKDF (reference sequence).